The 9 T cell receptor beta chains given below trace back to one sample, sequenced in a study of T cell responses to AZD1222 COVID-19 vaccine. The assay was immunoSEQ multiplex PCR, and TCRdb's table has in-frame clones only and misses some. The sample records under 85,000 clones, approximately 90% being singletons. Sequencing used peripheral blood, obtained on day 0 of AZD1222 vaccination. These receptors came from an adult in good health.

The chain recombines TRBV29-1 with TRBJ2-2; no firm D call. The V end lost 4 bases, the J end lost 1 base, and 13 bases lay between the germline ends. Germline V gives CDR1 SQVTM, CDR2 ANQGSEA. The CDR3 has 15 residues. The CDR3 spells CSVGGGEKNTGELFF. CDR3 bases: TGCAGCGTTGGAGGCGGAGAGAAGAACACCGGGGAGCTGTTTTTT.

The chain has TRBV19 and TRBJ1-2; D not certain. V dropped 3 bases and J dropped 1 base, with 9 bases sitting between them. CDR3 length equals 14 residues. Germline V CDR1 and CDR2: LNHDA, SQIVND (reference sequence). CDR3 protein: CASSIRWNNYGYTF. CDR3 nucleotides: TGTGCCAGTAGTATTCGTTGGAATAACTATGGCTACACCTTC.

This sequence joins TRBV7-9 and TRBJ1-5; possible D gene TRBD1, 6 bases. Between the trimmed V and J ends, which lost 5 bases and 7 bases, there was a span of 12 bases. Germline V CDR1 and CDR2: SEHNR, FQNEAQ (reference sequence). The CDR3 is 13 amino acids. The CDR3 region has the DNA TGTGCCAGCAGCAGCAGCAGGGGACAGCCCCAGCATTTT. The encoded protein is CASSSSRGQPQHF.

CDR3 amino acids: CATVPGQNLNTEAFF. CDR3 nucleotide sequence: TGTGCCACAGTCCCGGGACAGAATCTGAACACTGAAGCTTTCTTT. The chain has TRBV6-5 and TRBJ1-1, with TRBD1 matching over 7 bases. The CDR3 totals 15 residues. CDR1 and CDR2 (germline): MNHEY, SVGAGI. Unmatched junction bases numbered 11, after V lost 10 bases and J lost 0 bases.

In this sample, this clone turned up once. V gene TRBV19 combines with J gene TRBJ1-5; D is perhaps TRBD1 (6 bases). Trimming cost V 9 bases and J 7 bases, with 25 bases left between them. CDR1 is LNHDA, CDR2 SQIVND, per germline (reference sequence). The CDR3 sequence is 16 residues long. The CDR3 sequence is CASCATGGLPGQPQHF. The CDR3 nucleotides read TGTGCCAGCTGTGCCACCGGGGGCCTGCCGGGCCAGCCCCAGCATTTT.

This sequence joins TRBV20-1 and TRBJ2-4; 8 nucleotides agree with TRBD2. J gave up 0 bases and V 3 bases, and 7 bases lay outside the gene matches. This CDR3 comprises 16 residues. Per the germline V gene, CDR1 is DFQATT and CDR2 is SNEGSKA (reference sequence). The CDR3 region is CSASKGLVGAKNIQYF. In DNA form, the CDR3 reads TGCAGTGCTAGTAAGGGACTAGTCGGAGCCAAAAACATTCAGTACTTC.

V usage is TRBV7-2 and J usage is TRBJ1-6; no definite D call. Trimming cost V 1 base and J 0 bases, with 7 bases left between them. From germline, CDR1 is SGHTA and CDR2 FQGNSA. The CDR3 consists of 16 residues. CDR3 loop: CASSLGRSSYNSPLHF. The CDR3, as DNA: TGTGCCAGCAGCTTAGGCAGGAGCTCCTATAATTCACCCCTCCACTTT.

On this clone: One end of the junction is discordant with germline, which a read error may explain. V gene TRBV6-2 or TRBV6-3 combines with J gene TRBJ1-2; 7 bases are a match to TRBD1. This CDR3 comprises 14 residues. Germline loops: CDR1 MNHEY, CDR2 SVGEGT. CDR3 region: CASSDSGQIYGYTF. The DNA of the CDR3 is TGTGCCAGCAGTGACTCGGGACAGATCTATGGCTACACCTTC.

Here the CDR3 reads CASSPSGSSGNTIYF. The DNA of the CDR3 is TGTGCCAGCAGCCCCTCAGGGAGCTCTGGAAACACCATATATTTT. This chain links TRBV7-2 with TRBJ1-3; weak D call: TRBD1 (5 bases). Trimming shortened V by 5 bases and J by 0 bases, and 11 bases separated the two germline ends. The CDR3 contains 15 residues. The V gene's germline CDR1 is SGHTA and CDR2 FQGNSA.